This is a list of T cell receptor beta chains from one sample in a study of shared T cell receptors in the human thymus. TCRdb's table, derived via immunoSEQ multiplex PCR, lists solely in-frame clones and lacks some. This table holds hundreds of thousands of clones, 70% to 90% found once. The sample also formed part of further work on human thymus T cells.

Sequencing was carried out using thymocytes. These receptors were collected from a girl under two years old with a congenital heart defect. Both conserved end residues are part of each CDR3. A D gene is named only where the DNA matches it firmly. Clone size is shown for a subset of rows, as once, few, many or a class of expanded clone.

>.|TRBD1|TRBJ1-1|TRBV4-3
CASSKEGARGWTNTEAFF
TGCGCCAGCAGCAAAGAGGGCGCCAGGGGGTGGACGAACACTGAAGCTTTCTTT
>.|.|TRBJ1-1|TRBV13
CASSRDTNTEAFF
TGTGCCAGCAGCCGGGACACGAACACTGAAGCTTTCTTT
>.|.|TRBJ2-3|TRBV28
CASKKGLTGRTDTQYF
TGTGCCAGCAAGAAAGGCTTGACGGGGAGAACAGATACGCAGTATTTT
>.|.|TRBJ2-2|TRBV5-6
CASSLGQNTGELFF
TGTGCCAGCAGCTTGGGACAGAACACCGGGGAGCTGTTTTTT
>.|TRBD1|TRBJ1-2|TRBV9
CASSVEGQVTANYGYTF
TGTGCCAGCAGCGTCGAAGGACAGGTGACAGCTAACTATGGCTACACCTTC
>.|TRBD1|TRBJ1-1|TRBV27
CASSLRSGTGKRAFF
TGTGCCAGCAGTTTAAGATCGGGGACAGGGAAACGAGCTTTCTTT
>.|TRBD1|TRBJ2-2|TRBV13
CASGDRTGNTGELFF
TGTGCCAGCGGGGACCGGACAGGAAACACCGGGGAGCTGTTTTTT
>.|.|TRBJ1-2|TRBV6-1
CASSERGNLTDYGYTF
TGTGCCAGCAGTGAACGTGGCAACCTGACAGACTATGGCTACACCTTC
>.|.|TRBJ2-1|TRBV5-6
CASSVYRDSRRYNEQFF
TGTGCCAGCAGCGTGTATCGGGACTCGCGACGCTACAATGAGCAGTTCTTC
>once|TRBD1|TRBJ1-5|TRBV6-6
CASSPTPDRGDQPQHF
TGTGCCAGCAGCCCTACCCCGGACAGGGGTGATCAGCCCCAGCATTTT
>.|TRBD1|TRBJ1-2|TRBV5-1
CASSSPDRGQDYGYTF
TGCGCCAGCAGCTCCCCTGACAGGGGGCAAGACTATGGCTACACCTTC
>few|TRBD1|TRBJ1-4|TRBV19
CASSKPRDRGEKLFF
TGTGCCAGTAGTAAGCCCAGGGACAGGGGAGAAAAACTGTTTTTT
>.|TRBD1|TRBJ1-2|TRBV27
CASSLRMDRVHGYTF
TGTGCCAGCAGTTTACGCATGGACAGGGTACATGGCTACACCTTC
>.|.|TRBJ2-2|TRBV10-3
CAISESEGPTGELFF
TGTGCCATCAGTGAGTCGGAGGGACCCACCGGGGAGCTGTTTTTT
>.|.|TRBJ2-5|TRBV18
CASSIGPYKETQYF
TGTGCCAGCTCAATTGGGCCGTACAAAGAGACCCAGTACTTC
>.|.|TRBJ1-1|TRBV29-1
CSVHRVTEAFF
TGCAGCGTCCACAGGGTTACTGAAGCTTTCTTT
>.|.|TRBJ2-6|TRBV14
CASSPDDRGAPTSGANVLTF
TGTGCCAGCAGCCCAGACGACCGCGGGGCCCCGACCTCTGGGGCCAACGTCCTGACTTTC
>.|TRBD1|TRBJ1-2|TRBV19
CASSPAPGTGVGYTF
TGTGCCAGTAGTCCCGCCCCCGGGACAGGGGTTGGCTACACCTTC
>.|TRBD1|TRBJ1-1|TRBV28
CASNSPPRTGSKNTEAFF
TGTGCCAGCAACTCTCCCCCCCGGACAGGGTCGAAGAACACTGAAGCTTTCTTT
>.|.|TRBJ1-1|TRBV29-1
CSDGGGSTEAFF
TGCAGCGACGGCGGGGGGAGCACTGAAGCTTTCTTT